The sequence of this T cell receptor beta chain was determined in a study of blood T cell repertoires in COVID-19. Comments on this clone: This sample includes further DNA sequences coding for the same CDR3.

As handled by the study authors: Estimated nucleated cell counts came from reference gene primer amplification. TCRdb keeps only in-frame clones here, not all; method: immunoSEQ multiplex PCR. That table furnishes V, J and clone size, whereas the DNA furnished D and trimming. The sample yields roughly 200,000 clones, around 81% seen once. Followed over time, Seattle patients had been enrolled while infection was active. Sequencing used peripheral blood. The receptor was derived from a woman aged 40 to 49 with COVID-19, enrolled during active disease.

CDR3: CASSLQGSNQPQHF. For the CDR3, the DNA is TGTGCCAGCAGCTTACAGGGCAGCAATCAGCCCCAGCATTTT. V is TRBV27 and J is TRBJ1-5; the D gene is possibly TRBD1 (6 bases). The germline V gene has CDR1 MNHEY and CDR2 SMNVEV (reference sequence). This CDR3 is built from 14 residues. Between the trimmed V and J ends, which lost 6 bases and 1 base, there was a span of 10 bases.